The rows below give T cell receptor beta chains drawn from one sample of a study of cytomegalovirus exposure and HLA in healthy donors. TCRdb's copy holds only in-frame clones and misses some; the assay was immunoSEQ multiplex PCR. The sample gives roughly 100,000 clones, more than 65% of which show up once; around 10% is in the top ten. Input material: PBMCs. These TCRs come from a human donor in good health. Both conserved end residues are part of each CDR3. D genes are given only for firm matches. Clone size is given for some rows only: seen once, a few or many times, or a class if the clone is expanded.

>TRBD2|.|TRBJ2-4|TRBV5-5
CASSLGTSRYF
TGTGCCAGCAGCTTGGGGACTAGCAGGTACTTC
>.|.|TRBJ1-2|TRBV10-2
CASSLSEIYGYTF
TGCGCCAGCAGCCTCAGCGAGATCTATGGCTACACCTTC
>.|.|TRBJ2-1|TRBV11-2
CASSAEGNEQFF
TGTGCCAGCAGCGCGGAGGGAAATGAGCAGTTCTTC
>TRBD2|few|TRBJ2-2|TRBV4-2
CASSHVTSGRGLAPSPGELFF
TGTGCCAGCAGCCACGTAACTAGCGGGAGGGGTCTGGCCCCTTCCCCCGGGGAGCTGTTTTTT
>TRBD2|.|TRBJ2-1|TRBV7-9
CASSTLGAGGRNEQFF
TGTGCCAGCAGTACCCTCGGAGCGGGGGGGCGTAATGAGCAGTTCTTC
>TRBD2|.|TRBJ2-7|TRBV27
CASGGTRFHYEQYF
TGTGCCAGCGGGGGGACTAGGTTTCACTACGAGCAGTACTTC
>TRBD2|.|TRBJ2-1|TRBV19
CASSIVPSGGHNEQFF
TGTGCCAGTAGTATAGTACCTAGCGGGGGACACAATGAGCAGTTCTTC
>TRBD2|few|TRBJ2-4|TRBV7-2
CASSYIAGGAKNIQYF
TGTGCCAGCAGCTACATAGCGGGGGGAGCCAAAAACATTCAGTACTTC
>.|.|TRBJ2-7|TRBV27
CASRPFLAYEQYF
TGTGCCAGCAGACCCTTTCTAGCCTACGAGCAGTACTTC
>.|.|TRBJ1-5|TRBV6-5
CASSYGGSGQPQHF
TGTGCCAGCAGTTACGGAGGGAGCGGTCAGCCCCAGCATTTT
>.|.|TRBJ1-1|TRBV5-1
CASSLQGPNTEAFF
TGCGCCAGCAGCTTACAGGGACCGAACACTGAAGCTTTCTTT
>TRBD2|.|TRBJ2-7|TRBV29-1
CSVGGLAGSYEQYF
TGCAGCGTTGGCGGACTAGCGGGGTCCTACGAGCAGTACTTC
>TRBD1|.|TRBJ2-2|TRBV7-7
CASSSDRVGRELFF
TGTGCTAGCAGCTCCGACAGGGTTGGCAGGGAGCTGTTTTTT
>TRBD2|.|TRBJ2-5|TRBV4-3
CASSQDGRETQYF
TGCGCCAGCAGCCAAGACGGGAGGGAGACCCAGTACTTC
>.|.|TRBJ2-3|TRBV2
CASRGRGWGTDTQYF
TGTGCCAGCAGGGGCCGGGGGTGGGGCACAGATACGCAGTATTTT
>.|.|TRBJ1-3|TRBV30
CAWSVGLARGNTIYF
TGTGCCTGGAGTGTAGGTCTCGCGAGGGGAAACACCATATATTTT
>TRBD2|.|TRBJ2-1|TRBV5-1
CASKDGTSGSQYNEQFF
TGCGCCAGCAAAGATGGGACTAGCGGGAGTCAGTACAATGAGCAGTTCTTC
>.|.|TRBJ1-2|TRBV30
CAWRGGAPGYTF
TGTGCCTGGAGGGGGGGGGCCCCTGGCTACACCTTC
>.|.|TRBJ1-4|TRBV7-9
CASSQQGPTNEKLFF
TGTGCCAGCAGTCAACAGGGTCCTACTAATGAAAAACTGTTTTTT
>.|.|TRBJ2-7|TRBV28
CASKEEGPPSYEQYF
TGTGCCAGCAAGGAGGAAGGTCCGCCCTCCTACGAGCAGTACTTC
>TRBD1|.|TRBJ2-6|TRBV19
CASSEGQGASGANVLTF
TGTGCCAGTAGCGAGGGACAGGGGGCGTCTGGGGCCAACGTCCTGACTTTC
>TRBD2|.|TRBJ2-3|TRBV5-4
CASTRRASGRTDTQYF
TGTGCCAGCACTCGGAGGGCTAGCGGACGCACAGATACGCAGTATTTT
>TRBD1|.|TRBJ1-6|TRBV27
CASSTPGGYNSPLHF
TGTGCCAGCAGTACCCCAGGGGGCTATAATTCACCCCTCCACTTT
>.|.|TRBJ2-1|TRBV5-4
CASSQRRAWNEQFF
TGTGCCAGCAGTCAGCGGCGGGCGTGGAATGAGCAGTTCTTC
>.|.|TRBJ2-5|TRBV6-6
CASSYLGKKETQYF
TGTGCCAGCAGTTACTTGGGCAAGAAAGAGACCCAGTACTTC
>.|.|TRBJ1-2|TRBV6-1
CASNTVDGLYGYTF
TGTGCCAGCAACACCGTTGACGGACTTTATGGCTACACCTTC
>.|.|TRBJ2-3|TRBV19
CASSMSPAQGDTQYF
TGTGCCAGTAGTATGTCCCCGGCCCAGGGTGATACGCAGTATTTT
>TRBD2|.|TRBJ2-2|TRBV5-8
CAAGTSGPLNTGELFF
TGTGCCGCAGGGACTAGCGGGCCGTTGAACACCGGGGAGCTGTTTTTT
>TRBD1|.|TRBJ2-7|TRBV11-3
CASSKGVGQGAEQYF
TGTGCCAGCAGCAAGGGGGTGGGACAGGGGGCCGAGCAGTACTTC
>TRBD1|once|TRBJ2-5|TRBV5-4
CASSPGSGQGRQETQYF
TGTGCCAGCAGCCCCGGGAGCGGACAGGGGCGACAAGAGACCCAGTACTTC
>.|.|TRBJ2-7|TRBV6-5
CASSPSRYEQYF
TGTGCCAGCAGCCCTTCTAGGTACGAGCAGTACTTC
>TRBD1|.|TRBJ2-7|TRBV6-5
CASSSSGTGLYEQYF
TGTGCCAGCAGTTCTTCCGGGACAGGGCTGTACGAGCAGTACTTC
>.|.|TRBJ1-4|TRBV25-1
CASSESGQGGEKLFF
TGTGCCAGCAGTGAAAGCGGGCAGGGCGGCGAAAAACTGTTTTTT
>.|.|TRBJ1-1|TRBV4-2
CASSSRWAVNTEAFF
TGTGCCAGCAGCTCCAGGTGGGCCGTGAACACTGAAGCTTTCTTT
>TRBD1|few|TRBJ1-2|TRBV27
CASSLSFQGVGYGYTF
TGTGCCAGCAGTTTATCGTTTCAGGGGGTAGGCTATGGCTACACCTTC
>.|.|TRBJ2-7|TRBV15
CATSREQGGAYEQYF
TGTGCCACCAGCAGAGAACAGGGTGGTGCCTACGAGCAGTACTTC
>.|.|TRBJ1-2|TRBV6-5
CASSYRGTNYGYTF
TGTGCCAGCAGTTACAGGGGCACTAACTATGGCTACACCTTC
>TRBD1|.|TRBJ2-7|TRBV7-2
CASSLEPGQGYEQYF
TGTGCCAGCAGCTTAGAGCCGGGACAGGGGTACGAGCAGTACTTC
>TRBD1|.|TRBJ2-3|TRBV14
CASSQGDRSTDTQYF
TGTGCCAGCAGCCAAGGGGACAGGAGCACAGATACGCAGTATTTT
>TRBD2|.|TRBJ2-2|TRBV29-1
CSVGGSGSSPVGELFF
TGCAGCGTTGGGGGTAGCGGGAGCTCCCCTGTAGGGGAGCTGTTTTTT
>.|.|TRBJ1-2|TRBV19
CASRPLGRENYGYTF
TGTGCCAGTAGACCCCTGGGACGGGAGAACTATGGCTACACCTTC
>TRBD1|few|TRBJ2-7|TRBV6-5
CASSPDRDYEQYF
TGTGCCAGCAGCCCTGACAGGGACTACGAGCAGTACTTC
>.|.|TRBJ1-4|TRBV28
CASSLQGEKLFF
TGTGCCAGCAGTTTACAGGGTGAAAAACTGTTTTTT
>.|.|TRBJ1-5|TRBV7-9
CASSLAGANQPQHF
TGTGCCAGCAGTCTGGCGGGGGCCAATCAGCCCCAGCATTTT
>.|.|TRBJ2-1|TRBV27
CASSLEGGLSNEQFF
TGTGCCAGCAGTTTAGAGGGCGGATTATCCAATGAGCAGTTCTTC
>.|.|TRBJ2-1|TRBV7-9
CASSLVGGSYNEQFF
TGTGCCAGCAGCTTAGTAGGGGGTTCCTACAATGAGCAGTTCTTC
>.|.|TRBJ1-1|TRBV7-3
CASSRQPNTEAFF
TGTGCCAGCAGCCGACAACCGAACACTGAAGCTTTCTTT
>.|.|TRBJ2-5|TRBV6-1
CASSEATGGAETQYF
TGTGCCAGCAGTGAAGCGACGGGTGGGGCAGAGACCCAGTACTTC
>TRBD2|.|TRBJ2-7|TRBV27
CASSRIAGEYEQYF
TGTGCCAGCAGTCGAATAGCGGGAGAATACGAGCAGTACTTC
>TRBD1|.|TRBJ1-6|TRBV2
CASGGQTYNSPLHF
TGTGCCAGCGGGGGACAGACCTATAATTCACCCCTCCACTTT
>TRBD1|once|TRBJ1-2|TRBV7-2
CASSSPGQGRDGYTF
TGTGCCAGCAGCTCCCCCGGACAGGGGCGAGATGGCTACACCTTC
>.|.|TRBJ2-1|TRBV28
CASSFGHLLGRQGYNEQFF
TGTGCCAGCAGTTTTGGCCATTTGCTAGGTCGCCAGGGTTACAATGAGCAGTTCTTC